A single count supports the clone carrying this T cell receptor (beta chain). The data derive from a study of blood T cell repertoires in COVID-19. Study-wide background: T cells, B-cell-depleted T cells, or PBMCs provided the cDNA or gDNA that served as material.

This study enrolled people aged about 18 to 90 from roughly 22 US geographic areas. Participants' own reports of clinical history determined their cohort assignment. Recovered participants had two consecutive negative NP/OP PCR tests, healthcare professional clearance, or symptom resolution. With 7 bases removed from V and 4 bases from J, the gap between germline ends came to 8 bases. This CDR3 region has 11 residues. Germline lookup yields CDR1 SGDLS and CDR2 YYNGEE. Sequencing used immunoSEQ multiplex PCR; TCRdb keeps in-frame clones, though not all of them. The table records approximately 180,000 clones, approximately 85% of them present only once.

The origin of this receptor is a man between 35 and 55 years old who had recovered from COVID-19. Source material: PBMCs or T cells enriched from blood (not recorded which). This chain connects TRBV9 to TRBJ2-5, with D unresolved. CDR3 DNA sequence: TGTGCCAGCGGGCCTGTAGAGACCCAGTACTTC. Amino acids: CASGPVETQYF.